The present T cell receptor (beta chain) was sequenced within a study of cytomegalovirus exposure and HLA in healthy donors (dated by TCRdb to 2017 to 2019). For context, the study as a whole: In an earlier analysis of 587 of the donors, 276 Gb of sequence data and 100 million or so unique TCR beta sequences from about 180 million T cells were reported. All discovery cohort repertoires had been generated on a single sequencing platform. Of the approximately 400 genotyped donors, approximately 80% fell in the genetic ancestry cluster associated with self-reported Caucasian donors. The study profiled the T cell repertoires of approximately 700 subjects by immunosequencing and related them to cytomegalovirus serostatus. On average, roughly 200,000 unique TCR beta nucleotide sequences were sequenced per donor among some 420 genotyped donors of the cohort, with roughly 18% of those sequences being non-productive. About 330 gigabases of sequencing data and around 90 million unique TCR sequences made up an early release that covered some 640 HLA-typed donors. Donor age, sex, ethnicity and CMV serostatus were compiled together with the repertoire data. Typing coverage differed by locus: A, B, C, DRB1 and DQB1 were typed in about 620-630 donors, DQA1 in 500 to 550, DPA1 in some 570, and DPB1 in 450 to 480. In an earlier analysis of roughly 540 of the donors, high-throughput TCR beta sequencing was used to judge whether each TCR beta V gene segment behaved as functional or pseudogenic. A later genetic analysis used genome-wide SNP genotypes for about three fifths of the 666 donors, treating that subset as a discovery cohort. About five DR-DQ haplotypes were handled as single units for association and clustering, since linkage in the cohort was strong. In a later analysis, previously published TCR beta repertoires from 666 donors were re-analyzed and high-resolution HLA genotyping was added so that TCR occurrence patterns could be studied. High-throughput TCR immunosequencing, statistical association of individual TCRs with disease status, and machine learning were combined to predict cytomegalovirus infection status. Besides the first cohort of approximately 670 subjects, a separate validation cohort made up of over a hundred different subjects was used. The study aimed to test whether cataloging public T cell receptors could reveal signatures of past pathogen exposure. HLA typing included class I and class II loci at four-digit resolution. In the later analysis, no new phenotypic data were used to find candidate immune exposures; instead, reliance was placed on TCR beta sequences and their occurrence across donors.

Beyond this particular receptor, the publication reports: A later analysis found that most CMV-associated TCR beta chains appeared HLA-restricted, with HLA associations seemingly driven largely by CMV exposure. The sequencing pipeline was judged likely to have produced a cluster of highly shared sequence variants as a technical artifact. Specific HLA alleles were associated with 16,951 TCR beta sequences at a false discovery rate of 0.05 in a later analysis. The earlier analysis of a few hundred of the donors excluded 15 to 20 rarely observed V segments, including chromosome 9 orphons, because counts were too low. Only TCR beta chains were sequenced in this cohort, and the absence of alpha or paired-chain data limited detectable features. A further reported finding was that TCR beta sequences accurately predicted the HLA-A and HLA-B alleles for most subjects in the first cohort. Immune exposure information for the cohort was limited to CMV serostatus. Sequencing depth was assumed to be roughly uniform across donors in the presence/absence analyses, though that assumption may not hold. When HLA alleles, especially DR and DQ, strongly co-occurred, TCR associations were difficult to assign to individual alleles. Compared with equally common non-associated chains, HLA-associated TCR beta chains in a later analysis were more clonally expanded and had lower generation probabilities. Three of the identified cytomegalovirus-associated TCR beta chains were confirmed in vitro to be specific for cytomegalovirus antigens. Most TCR sequences were observed very rarely across donors, whereas some public TCRs were present in many individuals. Because HLA typing was missing for some donors at each locus, association tests included only the typed subset. According to a later analysis, TCR association rates differed among HLA loci, with DRB1 alleles showing the most associated TCRs and HLA-C alleles showing the fewest. An association between a missense DCLRE1C variant and V-gene and J-gene trimming of TCR beta chains was found in a later genetic analysis and replicated in an independent cohort. In an earlier analysis of more than 450 of the donors, most TCR beta V segments were observed in productive rearrangements about 90% or about 30% of the time, broadly matching IMGT annotations. In a later genetic analysis, fewer N-insertions in productive TCRs were reported among donors in an Asian-associated ancestry cluster than the roughly 640-donor mean. Some IMGT-functional V segments, including TRBV6-2 and TRBV6-3, could not be told apart with the 87-base-pair reads, so those segments were excluded. The study listed 164 TCR beta chains as associated with cytomegalovirus. In a later analysis, several top co-occurrence clusters were reported to appear linked to parvovirus B19, influenza, CMV and Epstein-Barr virus. The authors suggested that the approach could potentially be extended to other disease states and immunological phenotypes. The classifier was reported to diagnose cytomegalovirus status with high specificity and sensitivity in both the original and validation cohorts. Correlated functional status among segregating V segments might reflect linkage disequilibrium, but an unknown experimental factor could not be ruled out.

The library was obtained by the immunoSEQ multiplex PCR assay. The multiplex PCR relied on a mix of 60 forward primers for TCR Vbeta segments and 13 reverse primers for TCR Jbeta segments. Amplification of the CDR3 region of rearranged TCR beta genes was performed with a multiplex PCR assay on genomic DNA. The Illumina HiSeq System was used to sequence the amplified TCR beta libraries as 87-base-pair reads. Per the source publication's procedure: In a later analysis, some 80 million unique TCR beta chains were counted across the 500 to 850 repertoires, and around 11 million of these chains were shared by at least two donors. To remove PCR and sequencing errors, raw reads were error-corrected and collapsed into unique sequences using a nearest-neighbor algorithm that merged closely related sequences. V, D and J gene segments were assigned by aligning CDR3 sequences to IMGT reference sequences. For a sequence to be retained, a match of at least six nucleotides was required to both a V gene segment and a J gene segment. A rearrangement was called productive if the CDR3 had no stop codons and remained in frame with V and J, and every other rearrangement was called non-productive. Following IMGT convention, CDR3 was defined as the stretch from the second conserved V-encoded cysteine to the conserved J-encoded phenylalanine. Sequences without an unambiguous match to a single V gene segment were excluded from the earlier analysis of about 600 of the donors. An earlier analysis of 450 to 650 of the donors called V segments functional above 56.7% productive rearrangements and segregating when the between-donor standard deviation exceeded 5%. To diagnose cytomegalovirus status from the catalog of TCR beta chain sequences, a statistical classification framework was built. V and J gene assignment, in a later analysis, came from comparing TCR nucleotide sequences with IMGT/GENE-DB human TR gene sequences. The TCRdist pipeline was used in a later analysis to assign CDR3 sequences and most-parsimonious VDJ recombination scenarios. In a later analysis, every TCR beta chain was defined by the combination of its CDR3 amino acid sequence and its V-gene family, and reads without a unique V-gene family were dropped. In a later analysis, 450 to 600 highly shared, low-generation-probability nucleotide sequences were removed to address suspected cross-contamination and a sequencing artifact. For each public chain, a later analysis derived a clonal expansion index from normalized ranks of inferred template counts within each repertoire. A later analysis computed generation probabilities with a VDJ recombination model fitted to out-of-frame rearrangements, and checked the results against IGoR. In a later analysis, TCR-TCR, TCR-HLA and TCR-CMV co-occurrence was scored with hypergeometric tests, and a repertoire-size bias correction was applied to TCR pairs. False discovery rates were estimated in a later analysis by permuting HLA or CMV assignments 20 times. A later analysis grouped co-occurring TCRs with DBSCAN, adding TCRdist sequence similarity when clustering within HLA-allele-positive subsets. Repertoires with fewer than 30,000 or more than 120,000 public chains, plus five repertoires with anomalous nucleotide sharing, were excluded from co-occurrence clustering. This is the immuneACCESS table as TCRdb keeps it, with only in-frame sequences that have V and J called. A part of the clones is gone; compared with another copy, unresolved V genes explain less than half, and the rest is unexplained. V and J calls and clone size follow that table, whereas D and trimming were derived from the DNA. This sample holds under 250,000 clones; about 77% were observed only once. The top ten clones comprise under 0.6% of the sample.

Deletion took 5 bases off V and 3 bases off J, with a span of 14 bases between the germline ends. Looking up the germline V gene yields CDR1 MNHEY and CDR2 SVGAGI. Measured from the cysteine to the phenylalanine, the CDR3 is 14 residues long. The entry retains the CDR3 DNA only, 42 bases that are in frame from base 1. About this clone: What antigen it recognizes has not been identified. Base qualities are not recorded, but no much larger clone differs from it by a single base.

In total, approximately 700 healthy bone marrow donors made up the cohort. Cohort members were all nominally healthy when sampled, although unrecorded immune exposures were likely present. The donor tested CMV seronegative, placing the donor among the 350 or so seronegative members of the cohort. Each donor provided a peripheral blood sample, and peripheral blood mononuclear cells were used for TCR beta sequencing. Genomic DNA was extracted from the blood cell samples with the Qiagen DNeasy Blood Extraction Kit. This chain is built from TRBV6-5 and TRBJ2-7, with an unclear D gene assignment. Sample: PBMCs. The receptor comes from a boy younger than 18 in good health and CMV-seronegative. The bases are TGTGCCAGCAGTGGAAAGGCACAGATCTACGAGCAGTACTTC. The encoded protein is CASSGKAQIYEQYF.